These T cell receptor beta chains were read from a single sample in a study of vaccination effects on CD4 cells after COVID-19. The protocol was immunoSEQ multiplex PCR, while the TCRdb copy is restricted to in-frame clones and leaves out a portion. The sample lists fewer than 75,000 clones; roughly 80% were seen once. The antigens for these receptors are not known. The sample in question was CD4+ T cells from PBMCs cultured without peptide, obtained before COVID-19 vaccination. These receptor sequences come from a human donor who received a COVID-19 vaccine. Both conserved end residues are part of each CDR3. The order of the fields is V gene, clone size, D gene, J gene, CDR3 protein, CDR3 DNA. D genes are given only for firm matches. Rows may omit the clone size; those that give it use once, few, many or a size class.

V: TRBV7-2; size: -; D: -; J: TRBJ2-5; CDR3: CASSLGGTSKETQYF; DNA: TGTGCCAGCAGCTTAGGTGGTACAAGCAAAGAGACCCAGTACTTC
V: TRBV24-1; size: -; D: TRBD1; J: TRBJ2-3; CDR3: CATKGQGLARLTDTQYF; DNA: TGTGCCACCAAAGGACAGGGGCTTGCTCGCCTTACAGATACGCAGTATTTT
V: TRBV28; size: -; D: -; J: TRBJ1-5; CDR3: CASQRGWSNQPQHF; DNA: TGTGCCAGCCAGAGGGGATGGAGCAATCAGCCCCAGCATTTT
V: TRBV5-1; size: -; D: -; J: TRBJ1-1; CDR3: CASSFMNQPNTEAFF; DNA: TGCGCCAGCAGTTTCATGAACCAACCTAACACTGAAGCTTTCTTT
V: TRBV7-9; size: -; D: -; J: TRBJ1-2; CDR3: CASSLGVNYGYTF; DNA: TGTGCCAGCAGCTTAGGAGTCAACTATGGCTACACCTTC
V: TRBV7-2; size: -; D: -; J: TRBJ1-5; CDR3: CASSLAYTQPQHF; DNA: TGTGCCAGCAGCTTAGCGTACACTCAGCCCCAGCATTTT
V: TRBV5-1; size: -; D: TRBD1; J: TRBJ1-3; CDR3: CASSLTGGSGNTIYF; DNA: TGCGCCAGCAGTCTCACAGGGGGATCTGGAAACACCATATATTTT
V: TRBV7-2; size: -; D: -; J: TRBJ1-1; CDR3: CASSLGHARFGAFF; DNA: TGTGCCAGCAGCCTGGGACATGCCCGTTTCGGGGCTTTCTTT
V: TRBV19; size: -; D: TRBD2; J: TRBJ2-3; CDR3: CASSYPGPGLAGGAQYF; DNA: TGTGCCAGTAGCTATCCTGGACCGGGACTAGCGGGGGGGGCGCAGTATTTT
V: TRBV10-2; size: -; D: -; J: TRBJ2-5; CDR3: CASSRGARETQYF; DNA: TGCGCCAGCAGTCGGGGGGCTCGGGAGACCCAGTACTTC
V: TRBV24-1; size: -; D: -; J: TRBJ2-5; CDR3: CATSDRGRQETQYF; DNA: TGTGCCACCAGTGATCGGGGTAGGCAAGAGACCCAGTACTTC
V: TRBV5-1; size: once; D: -; J: TRBJ1-4; CDR3: CASSLETLEDEKLFF; DNA: TGCGCCAGCAGCTTGGAGACGTTGGAGGATGAAAAACTGTTTTTT
V: TRBV5-1; size: few; D: TRBD1; J: TRBJ1-6; CDR3: CASSPLGQGALSPLHF; DNA: TGCGCCAGCAGCCCACTCGGGCAGGGGGCCTTATCACCCCTCCACTTT
V: TRBV19; size: -; D: -; J: TRBJ1-5; CDR3: CASSIPSQPQHF; DNA: TGTGCCAGTAGTATTCCGTCCCAGCCCCAGCATTTT
V: TRBV18; size: -; D: TRBD1; J: TRBJ1-1; CDR3: CASSPAQGAYTEAFF; DNA: TGTGCCAGCTCACCCGCACAGGGGGCCTACACTGAAGCTTTCTTT
V: TRBV28; size: once; D: -; J: TRBJ1-6; CDR3: CASNGAYFNSPLHF; DNA: TGTGCCAGCAATGGAGCCTATTTTAATTCACCCCTCCACTTT
V: TRBV10-2; size: once; D: -; J: TRBJ2-5; CDR3: CASSESKYPLVETQYF; DNA: TGCGCCAGCAGTGAGTCGAAATATCCCCTAGTTGAGACCCAGTACTTC
V: TRBV7-9; size: -; D: -; J: TRBJ1-5; CDR3: CASSLGNGEGDNQPQHF; DNA: TGTGCCAGCAGCTTAGGGAACGGGGAAGGGGACAATCAGCCCCAGCATTTT
V: TRBV10-3; size: -; D: -; J: TRBJ1-1; CDR3: CAISENQGNTEAFF; DNA: TGTGCCATCAGTGAGAATCAGGGGAACACTGAAGCTTTCTTT
V: TRBV6-6; size: many; D: -; J: TRBJ2-2; CDR3: CASRGSAANTGELFF; DNA: TGTGCCAGCAGGGGCAGCGCCGCGAACACCGGGGAGCTGTTTTTT
V: TRBV6-2/TRBV6-3; size: -; D: -; J: TRBJ1-4; CDR3: CASSYRRVGEKLFF; DNA: TGTGCCAGCAGTTACAGGCGAGTTGGTGAAAAACTGTTTTTT
V: TRBV15; size: -; D: -; J: TRBJ2-1; CDR3: CATSERGDSYNEQFF; DNA: TGTGCCACCAGCGAGAGGGGGGACTCCTACAATGAGCAGTTCTTC
V: TRBV15; size: -; D: -; J: TRBJ1-2; CDR3: CATSRDGGGYGYTF; DNA: TGTGCCACCAGCAGAGATGGCGGGGGCTATGGCTACACCTTC
V: TRBV5-6; size: -; D: -; J: TRBJ1-3; CDR3: CASSLDSLTSGNTIYF; DNA: TGTGCCAGCAGCTTAGACAGTTTAACATCTGGAAACACCATATATTTT
V: TRBV5-1; size: once; D: -; J: TRBJ2-5; CDR3: CASSLSTRETQYF; DNA: TGCGCCAGCAGCTTGTCGACGAGAGAGACCCAGTACTTC
V: TRBV7-2; size: -; D: -; J: TRBJ2-2; CDR3: CASRLPSAAGELFF; DNA: TGTGCCAGCAGACTCCCATCCGCCGCCGGGGAGCTGTTTTTT
V: TRBV5-1; size: once; D: -; J: TRBJ2-1; CDR3: CASSLNVDNEQFF; DNA: TGCGCCAGCAGCTTGAACGTGGACAATGAGCAGTTCTTC
V: TRBV5-1; size: -; D: TRBD2; J: TRBJ2-2; CDR3: CASSSTIAGGPGELFF; DNA: TGCGCCAGCAGCTCAACGATAGCGGGGGGGCCCGGGGAGCTGTTTTTT
V: TRBV5-1; size: -; D: TRBD1; J: TRBJ1-1; CDR3: CASSAYPGQGRAEAFF; DNA: TGCGCCAGCAGCGCTTACCCGGGACAGGGAAGAGCTGAAGCTTTCTTT
V: TRBV5-8; size: -; D: -; J: TRBJ1-1; CDR3: CASSWETGYTEAFF; DNA: TGTGCCAGCAGCTGGGAAACAGGGTACACTGAAGCTTTCTTT
V: TRBV5-4; size: -; D: TRBD2; J: TRBJ2-5; CDR3: CASSSLGLAGGETQYF; DNA: TGTGCCAGCAGCTCCCTGGGACTAGCGGGGGGGGAGACCCAGTACTTC
V: TRBV6-6; size: -; D: -; J: TRBJ1-5; CDR3: CASSYFQGNQPQHF; DNA: TGTGCCAGCAGTTACTTTCAGGGCAATCAGCCCCAGCATTTT
V: TRBV7-2; size: few; D: -; J: TRBJ2-2; CDR3: CASSLGRAGRSNTGELFF; DNA: TGTGCCAGCAGCTTAGGAAGGGCGGGCCGCTCGAACACCGGGGAGCTGTTTTTT
V: TRBV18; size: once; D: -; J: TRBJ2-5; CDR3: CASSLTKTANPTQYF; DNA: TGTGCCAGCTCTCTTACGAAGACAGCCAACCCTACCCAGTACTTC